One and the same sample provided the 22 T cell receptor beta chains below, sequenced in a study of spatial heterogeneity in lung cancer. The sample's time point: sample taken at primary tumor resection. Frozen PBMC, nontumor lung or tumor provided whole RNA, which was sequenced unsorted. Using its own MiXCR run on the 5' RACE reads, TCRdb lists one record per CDR3 protein. The data hold roughly 40,000 distinct CDR3 sequences, with roughly 7% observed a single time. Specimen: PBMCs, collected at surgery. These receptor sequences come from a female donor with early-stage non-small cell lung cancer.

This clonotype was seen a few times. V usage is TRBV25-1 and J usage is TRBJ2-3; a possible D gene is TRBD1 (6 bases). Germline assignment: CDR1 MGHDK and CDR2 SYGVNS. Trimming removed 7 bases at V and 6 bases at J, with 11 bases between. The CDR3 sequence is 12 residues long. The CDR3 DNA reads as TGTGCCAGCAACAGGGTAGGGGATACGCAGTATTTT. Its protein product is CASNRVGDTQYF.

This clonotype has a handful of counts. A junction end diverges from the germline sequence, so it may reflect a read error. V and J are TRBV6-6 and TRBJ2-3; D gene uncertain. The CDR3 spans 13 residues. The germline CDR1 and CDR2 sequences are MNHNY and SVGAGI (reference sequence). The CDR3 DNA reads as TGTGCCGGCAGTTACTTTGAAGGAGATACGCAGTATTTT. Amino acids: CAGSYFEGDTQYF.

This clonotype was observed at least ten times. The V and J genes are TRBV9 and TRBJ2-7; D tentatively fits TRBD1 or TRBD2 (5 bases each). V was pared by 5 bases and J by 6 bases, with 21 bases between. The CDR3 sequence is 15 residues long. Germline V lookup: CDR1 SGDLS, CDR2 YYNGEE. The CDR3 DNA reads TGTGCCAGCAGTCACCAGCCAGAGCTGGGGGTCGAGCAGTACTTC. It yields the protein CASSHQPELGVEQYF.

This clonotype was found many times. The V gene is TRBV10-2, the J gene TRBJ2-5; D gene unclear. The V gene's germline CDR1 is WSHSY and CDR2 SAAADI. The CDR3 is made up of 11 amino acids. The ends were cut back, 7 bases at V and 5 bases at J, with 8 bases in the middle. The CDR3 is CASTGGETQYF. In DNA, the CDR3 is TGCGCCAGCACGGGTGGGGAGACCCAGTACTTC.

This clonotype has a count of ten or more. The V call is TRBV5-4, the J call TRBJ2-7; TRBD1 is a possible D gene (6 bases). The CDR3 is 16 amino acids. Germline V lookup: CDR1 SGHNT, CDR2 YYREEE (reference sequence). Trimming stripped 3 bases from V and 1 base from J, with 17 bases between. CDR3 region: CASSSRVGTWSYEQYF. The CDR3 bases are TGTGCCAGCAGCTCCCGAGTGGGGACATGGTCCTACGAGCAGTACTTC.

This clonotype showed up many times. V gene TRBV28 combines with J gene TRBJ1-4; D call uncertain. The CDR3 is 13 amino acids. The V gene's germline CDR1 is MDHEN and CDR2 SYDVKM. Trimming shortened V by 3 bases and J by 2 bases, and 4 bases separated the two germline ends. CDR3 DNA: TGTGCCAGCAGTTTGAGGACTAATGAAAAACTGTTTTTT. It is translated as CASSLRTNEKLFF.

This clonotype was picked up a small number of times. The V and J genes are TRBV2 and TRBJ2-1; 7 bases line up with TRBD2. From germline, CDR1 is SNHLY and CDR2 FYNNEI. The CDR3 runs to 15 residues. V dropped 5 bases and J dropped 1; count of bases not matched to a gene: 5. This CDR3 is CASSFTGGSYNEQFF. The CDR3 nucleotides read TGTGCCAGCAGTTTCACGGGAGGATCCTACAATGAGCAGTTCTTC.

This clonotype came up many times. V usage is TRBV25-1 and J usage is TRBJ1-1; D is ambiguous. The germline V gene encodes CDR1 MGHDK and CDR2 SYGVNS. The CDR3 spans 13 residues. V lost 5 bases, J lost 2 bases, and 9 bases lay in between. CDR3 nucleotides: TGTGCCAGCAGTTTTGCGGTTAACACTGAAGCTTTCTTT. Translating gives CASSFAVNTEAFF.

This clonotype was picked up many times. The rearrangement links TRBV29-1 to TRBJ2-1; TRBD2 aligns across 7 bases. The CDR3 length is 13 residues. Germline V gives CDR1 SQVTM, CDR2 ANQGSEA. Trimming at V came to 7 bases and at J to 4 bases, leaving 7 bases not matched to a gene. The CDR3 region has the DNA TGCAGCGGTCGCACGGGGGGATACAATGAGCAGTTCTTC. Encoded protein: CSGRTGGYNEQFF.

The CDR3 is CSARRGTGEHSPLHF. DNA for the CDR3: TGCAGTGCTAGAAGGGGGACAGGGGAACATTCACCCCTCCACTTT. The gene calls are TRBV20-1 and TRBJ1-6; 10 bases are a match to TRBD1. After removal of 2 bases from V and 8 bases from J, the junction contained 6 bases not matched to a gene. Germline V lookup: CDR1 DFQATT, CDR2 SNEGSKA (reference sequence). The CDR3 consists of 15 residues.

This clonotype was recorded a few times. The genes are TRBV24-1 and TRBJ2-1; 9 bases are a match to TRBD2. The CDR3 is 17 residues long. Germline V CDR1 and CDR2: KGHDR, SFDVKD. V lost 1 base and J lost 5; bases outside the gene matches: 8. The CDR3 DNA is TGTGCCACCAGTGATTTAGTAGGCGGGGGGGCGAACAATGAGCAGTTCTTC. This encodes CATSDLVGGGANNEQFF.

This clonotype was observed at least ten times. The V and J genes are TRBV7-2 and TRBJ2-3; D is perhaps TRBD2 (6 bases). This CDR3 region has 16 residues. V was cut by 4 bases and J by 2 bases, with 16 bases left in between. Germline CDR1 and CDR2: SGHTA and FQGNSA. In DNA, the CDR3 is TGTGCCAGCAGCTCCCTCGGAGGGCCCGACACAGATACGCAGTATTTT. It yields the protein CASSSLGGPDTDTQYF. Based on the CDR3 plus reference TRBV7-2 and TRBJ2-3, the full variable domain is GAGVSQSPSNKVTEKGKDVELRCDPISGHTALYWYRQSLGQGLEFLIYFQGNSAPDKSGLPSDRFSAERTGGSVSTLTIQRTQQEDSAVYLCASSSLGGPDTDTQYFGPGTRLTVL.

This clonotype turned up a few times. The V call is TRBV12-3 or TRBV12-4, the J call TRBJ2-1, with a tentative D call TRBD2 (7 bases). This CDR3 contains 16 residues. V gave up 2 bases and J gave up 2 bases, with 13 bases separating them. CDR3 bases: TGTGCCAGCAGTTTACGAGGGGGGGCCACCTACAATGAGCAGTTCTTC. The encoded protein is CASSLRGGATYNEQFF.

This clonotype showed up many times. The V call is TRBV7-2, the J call TRBJ2-5; possibly TRBD2 for D (7 bases). Trimming removed 1 base at V and 7 bases at J, with 13 bases between. CDR1 and CDR2 (germline): SGHTA, FQGNSA. The CDR3 runs to 14 residues. The CDR3: CASSLVGGVGTQYF. In DNA form, the CDR3 reads TGTGCCAGCAGCTTAGTAGGGGGGGTCGGGACCCAGTACTTC.

Many counts were recorded for this clonotype. The chain uses TRBV25-1 and TRBJ1-5; D not certain. Germline lookup yields CDR1 MGHDK and CDR2 SYGVNS. The CDR3 extends over 13 amino acids. Trimming pared 4 bases from V and 0 bases from J, leaving 4 bases between. The CDR3 coding sequence is TGTGCCAGCAGTGCCTATAGCAATCAGCCCCAGCATTTT. Translated, it gives CASSAYSNQPQHF.

In its sample, this clonotype was seen a few times. The rearrangement uses TRBV3-1 and TRBJ2-3, with TRBD2 identical over 8 bases. Germline-derived CDR1 and CDR2 are LGHDT and YNNKEL (reference sequence). The CDR3 runs 14 residues. V was clipped by 3 bases and J by 2 bases; unmatched bases: 1. CDR3 sequence (DNA): TGTGCCAGCAGCCAGCGGGAGGCCACAGATACGCAGTATTTT. Residues: CASSQREATDTQYF.

The chain carries TRBV12-3 or TRBV12-4 and TRBJ1-1, with a weak D call TRBD1 (5 bases). The CDR3 loop spans 12 amino acids. V gave up 8 bases and J gave up 2 bases, with 9 bases separating them. The CDR3 DNA sequence: TGTGCCAGCGGCAGGGCAAACACTGAAGCTTTCTTT. Amino acids: CASGRANTEAFF.

This clonotype was seen only a few times. The V and J genes are TRBV3-1 and TRBJ1-6, with D unclear. CDR3 length equals 16 residues. V was cut by 0 bases and J by 2 bases, with 8 bases left in between. Germline CDR1 LGHDT, CDR2 YNNKEL (reference sequence). CDR3 sequence (DNA): TGTGCCAGCAGCCAAGAAAAACCCCCCTATAATTCACCCCTCCACTTT. This codes for CASSQEKPPYNSPLHF.

In this sample, this clonotype turned up many times. CDR3 amino acids: CASSQVQRELFF. As DNA, the CDR3 is TGCGCCAGCAGCCAAGTTCAGAGGGAGCTGTTTTTT. This chain links TRBV4-1 with TRBJ2-2; no clear D gene. This CDR3 region has 12 residues. Looked up from germline, CDR1 is MGHRA and CDR2 is YSYEKL. Trimming cost V 1 base and J 9 bases, with 6 bases left between them.

The rearrangement links TRBV10-3 to TRBJ1-1; D uncertain. The length of the CDR3 is 14 residues. V was clipped by 5 bases and J by 1 base, with 11 bases between them. Germline CDR1 and CDR2: ENHRY and SYGVKD. Written as DNA, the CDR3 is TGTGCCATCAGTTTTGCCTCTTCGAACACTGAAGCTTTCTTT. The encoded protein is CAISFASSNTEAFF.

This clonotype occurred a few times. V gene TRBV5-6 combines with J gene TRBJ2-3, with TRBD1 identical over 11 bases. Germline V lookup: CDR1 SGHDT, CDR2 YYEEEE. V shed 4 bases, J shed 4 bases, and the junction held 8 bases outside the gene matches. The CDR3 runs 16 residues. CDR3 in DNA: TGTGCCAGCAGCCTTCGGACAGGGGGCGTCGCAGATACGCAGTATTTT. It codes for CASSLRTGGVADTQYF.

This clonotype was detected many times. This chain links TRBV3-1 with TRBJ2-3, with D uncertain. This CDR3 has 15 amino acids. Looked up from germline, CDR1 is LGHDT and CDR2 is YNNKEL (reference sequence). V gave up 4 bases and J gave up 8 bases, with 19 bases separating them. CDR3 coding DNA: TGTGCCAGCAGCCCGACTTGGCCAGGACGGCCTACGCAGTATTTT. Amino acids: CASSPTWPGRPTQYF.